The T cell receptor beta chain under discussion was sequenced for a study of blood T cell repertoires in COVID-19. Study information: The United States, Italy and Spain provided the acute and convalescent COVID-19 samples.

CDR3 length: 14 residues. V lost 1 base to trimming and J lost 0 bases, with 5 bases between them. Germline-derived CDR1 and CDR2 are LNHDA and SQIVND (reference sequence). In the original workflow: Reference gene primer amplification gave nucleated cell count estimates. Using immunoSEQ multiplex PCR, the repertoire was profiled, and TCRdb retains in-frame clones only, with some absent. That table gives V, J and clone size, and the DNA gave D and trimming. The table shows 150,000 or so clones, with 87% occurring only once. The sequence derives from a woman aged 35 to 49 who had been exposed to COVID-19. J is TRBJ2-3 and V is TRBV19, with no clear D. The sample consisted of PBMCs or T cells enriched from blood (not recorded which). The CDR3 here is CASSIGTSTDTQYF. In nucleotides, the CDR3 is TGTGCCAGTAGTATAGGAACAAGCACAGATACGCAGTATTTT.